These T cell receptor beta chains were read from a single sample in a study of T cells in localized non-small cell lung cancer. Sequencing used immunoSEQ multiplex PCR; TCRdb keeps in-frame clones, though not all of them. The sample has more than 50,000 clones, around four fifths seen once; the top ten hold just under 20%. The input for sequencing was peripheral blood, taken before any cancer treatment. Receptors originate from an older female donor with stage II squamous cell lung carcinoma. CDR3s include the opening cysteine and the closing phenylalanine or tryptophan. The D gene is left open where the match is weak. Size is stated for part of the rows, as once, few or many counts, or as a class when the clone is expanded.

15	TRBV7-2	NA	TRBD2	TRBJ2-5	CASSFSGGAGETQYF	TGTGCCAGCAGCTTTAGCGGGGGGGCCGGGGAGACCCAGTACTTC
12	TRBV29-1	NA	NA	TRBJ1-1	CSAIRRNTEAFF	TGCAGCGCCATACGACGGAACACTGAAGCTTTCTTT
14	TRBV7-3	NA	NA	TRBJ2-3	CASSRGGASDTQYF	TGTGCCAGCAGCAGAGGGGGGGCGTCAGATACGCAGTATTTT
15	TRBV19	few	NA	TRBJ2-3	CASAQGGKVGDTQYF	TGTGCCAGTGCGCAGGGAGGTAAGGTCGGAGATACGCAGTATTTT
15	TRBV27	NA	NA	TRBJ1-6	CASSLSDTANSPLHF	TGTGCCAGCAGTTTATCAGATACTGCTAATTCACCCCTCCACTTT
11	TRBV30	NA	NA	TRBJ1-2	CAWTPLNGYTF	TGTGCCTGGACCCCCCTTAATGGCTACACCTTC
13	TRBV6-4	NA	NA	TRBJ2-3	CASSDGFSDTQYF	TGTGCCAGCAGTGACGGGTTCTCAGATACGCAGTATTTT
15	TRBV7-9	few	NA	TRBJ2-2	CASSLWAGSPGELFF	TGTGCCAGCAGCTTGTGGGCGGGGAGCCCCGGGGAGCTGTTTTTT
14	TRBV4-3	NA	NA	TRBJ1-2	CASSQDNGDYGYTF	TGCGCCAGCAGCCAAGACAACGGGGACTATGGCTACACCTTC
14	TRBV7-8	NA	NA	TRBJ1-2	CASSSRQSNYGYTF	TGTGCCAGCAGCTCCAGACAGTCTAACTATGGCTACACCTTC
16	TRBV19	NA	NA	TRBJ1-6	CASRPGLSSYNSPLHF	TGTGCCAGCAGGCCGGGACTGAGCTCCTATAATTCACCCCTCCACTTT
12	TRBV29-1	NA	NA	TRBJ1-2	CSVEGSLLGYTF	TGCAGCGTTGAGGGGTCCCTATTGGGCTACACCTTC
14	TRBV27	NA	TRBD2	TRBJ2-7	CASSSRTSRYEQYF	TGTGCCAGCAGTTCCCGGACTAGTCGGTACGAGCAGTACTTC
13	TRBV19	once	NA	TRBJ2-7	CASSRGSRYEQYF	TGTGCCAGTTCCCGGGGGTCCCGCTACGAGCAGTACTTC
16	TRBV29-1	NA	TRBD1	TRBJ2-3	CSVQGPGQGAPDTQYF	TGCAGCGTTCAGGGACCGGGACAGGGGGCCCCAGATACGCAGTATTTT
17	TRBV15	NA	NA	TRBJ2-5	CATSRDKLGRPEETQYF	TGTGCCACCAGCAGAGATAAACTCGGACGGCCGGAAGAGACCCAGTACTTC